The source of this T cell receptor beta chain is a study of blood T cell repertoires in COVID-19. The overall study: The analysed material was cDNA or gDNA that came from T cells, B-cell-depleted T cells, or PBMCs.

With 0 bases clipped from V and 2 bases from J, the junction kept 2 bases outside the gene matches. CDR1 and CDR2 from the germline V gene are ENHRY and SYGVKD. This CDR3 has 15 residues. Repertoires were generated with immunoSEQ multiplex PCR, while TCRdb's copy carries only in-frame clones and drops some. The sample carries tens of thousands of clones, 83% recorded once. Material for sequencing was peripheral blood. The V gene is TRBV10-3, the J gene TRBJ1-2; 8 bases map to TRBD1. The sequence derives from a human donor in a cohort sampled during active COVID-19. The CDR3 DNA follows: TGTGCCATCAGTGAGTCTAACAGGGGGAACTATGGCTACACCTTC. Translated: CAISESNRGNYGYTF.